This T cell receptor beta chain stems from a study of Ad26.COV2.S vaccination and SARS-CoV-2 variants. On this clone itself: Its antigen is not known.

The V gene's germline CDR1 is SGHRS and CDR2 YFSETQ. Trimming cost V 2 bases and J 6 bases, with 21 bases left between them. CDR3 size: 16 residues. Some clones are missing from TCRdb's copy, which holds only in-frame ones; the method was immunoSEQ multiplex PCR. The table includes about 350,000 clones, 75% to 90% detected once. Stated treatment: about 20 received Ad26.COV2.S at low or high dose, single or two shots; 5 received placebo; per-sample allocation not given. Samples came from day 63 after the first vaccine or placebo injection. The study, taken as a whole, reports: An underestimation of total T cell responses may have resulted from the TCR breadth and depth analyses.

The TCR sequence derives from a person between 18 and 65 years old who received the Ad26.COV2.S COVID-19 vaccine or a placebo. Sequences were derived from peripheral blood, sampled in a trial of Ad26.COV2.S vaccine versus placebo. The rearrangement uses TRBV5-1 and TRBJ2-7; possibly TRBD2 for D (5 bases). The CDR3 DNA reads TGCGCCAGCAGCTTAACCTCACGGGAATCTAATATCGAGCAGTACTTC. Amino acids: CASSLTSRESNIEQYF.